Listed below are T cell receptor beta chains from one sample, sequenced in a study of OX40 agonist ivuxolimab in advanced cancers. The table came from immunoSEQ multiplex PCR; TCRdb's copy has only in-frame clones and leaves some out. The table includes 30,000 to 45,000 clones, about 89% detected once. The starting material was CD4+ or CD8+ T cells sorted from blood, obtained in a trial of the OX40 agonist ivuxolimab. The receptors here all came from an adult with an advanced solid tumor such as melanoma, head and neck, liver or kidney cancer. Both conserved end residues are part of each CDR3. A D gene is named only where the DNA matches it firmly. For some rows the clone size is stated as once, few or many, or as a class when expanded; others skip it.

d_call j_call clone_size v_call cdr3_aa cdr3_nt
NA TRBJ1-1 NA TRBV5-1 CASSRFGGVSTENTEAFF TGCGCCAGCAGCCGATTCGGCGGAGTTTCAACGGAGAACACTGAAGCTTTCTTT
NA TRBJ1-4 NA TRBV6-1 CAISEAGQHEKLFF TGTGCCATCAGTGAGGCGGGACAACACGAAAAACTGTTTTTT
NA TRBJ2-1 NA TRBV7-2 CASNFGGYNEQFF TGTGCCAGCAACTTCGGGGGCTACAATGAGCAGTTCTTC
NA TRBJ2-2 NA TRBV18 CASTAGLGNTGELFF TGTGCCAGCACGGCAGGGCTAGGGAACACCGGGGAGCTGTTTTTT
NA TRBJ1-2 few TRBV21-1 CASSKSGYGYTF TGTGCCAGCAGCAAGTCCGGGTATGGCTACACCTTC
NA TRBJ2-3 NA TRBV29-1 CRLNKADTQYF TGCAGGTTAAATAAGGCAGATACGCAGTATTTT
TRBD2 TRBJ2-1 NA TRBV6-1 CASSDTSGRAGEQFF TGTGCCAGCAGTGATACTAGCGGGAGGGCCGGTGAGCAGTTCTTC
TRBD2 TRBJ2-3 NA TRBV4-1 CASRISGRDTDTQYF TGCGCCAGCAGAATTAGCGGGAGGGACACAGATACGCAGTATTTT
NA TRBJ2-1 NA TRBV28 CASSPSGPNEQFF TGTGCCAGCAGCCCTTCTGGACCCAACGAGCAGTTCTTC
NA TRBJ2-2 NA TRBV5-5 CASSLIQVVRLARTGELFF TGTGCCAGCAGCCTAATTCAAGTGGTTCGGTTGGCGCGGACCGGGGAGCTGTTTTTT
TRBD1 TRBJ1-2 NA TRBV7-6 CASSQNGQAVDYGYTF TGTGCCAGCAGCCAAAACGGACAGGCGGTTGACTATGGCTACACCTTC
NA TRBJ2-7 once TRBV5-1 CASKQVGLYEQYF TGCGCCAGCAAACAGGTGGGACTCTACGAGCAGTACTTC
NA TRBJ1-2 NA TRBV4-2 CASSELSKGKTYGYTF TGTGCCAGCAGCGAACTCAGCAAAGGTAAGACCTATGGCTACACCTTC
TRBD1 TRBJ1-5 NA TRBV7-9 CASSQDRVQPQHF TGTGCCAGCAGCCAGGACAGGGTTCAGCCCCAGCATTTT
NA TRBJ2-7 NA TRBV4-2 CASSQVVRDLEPYEQYF TGTGCCAGCAGCCAAGTTGTTCGGGACTTAGAACCCTACGAGCAGTACTTC
TRBD1 TRBJ2-7 NA TRBV27 CASSFTGVHEQYF TGTGCCAGCAGTTTCACAGGGGTCCACGAGCAGTACTTC
NA TRBJ1-1 NA TRBV19 CASSIQENTEAFF TGTGCCAGTAGTATTCAGGAGAACACTGAAGCTTTCTTT
TRBD2 TRBJ2-3 once TRBV9 CASSVEIAGAPDTQYF TGTGCCAGCAGCGTGGAGATAGCGGGAGCCCCAGATACGCAGTATTTT
NA TRBJ2-1 NA TRBV7-3 CASSDGRGAYNEQFF TGTGCCAGCAGCGACGGAAGGGGGGCATACAATGAGCAGTTCTTC
TRBD1 TRBJ2-3 NA TRBV7-9 CASSRDRVTDTQYF TGTGCCAGCAGCCGGGACAGGGTCACAGATACGCAGTATTTT
NA TRBJ2-1 NA TRBV5-1 CASSLGGNSYNEQFF TGCGCCAGCAGCTTGGGAGGCAATTCCTACAATGAGCAGTTCTTC
TRBD1 TRBJ1-2 NA TRBV9 CASSNRGLDYGYTF TGTGCCAGCAGCAACAGGGGGCTAGACTATGGCTACACCTTC
NA TRBJ2-3 NA TRBV9 CASSVSSGAGVSTDTQYF TGTGCCAGCAGCGTATCCAGTGGGGCAGGGGTTAGCACAGATACGCAGTATTTT
NA TRBJ2-5 NA TRBV2 CASSEGPVQETQYF TGTGCCAGCAGTGAAGGGCCAGTCCAAGAGACCCAGTACTTC
TRBD1 TRBJ2-5 NA TRBV7-9 CASSLATGGETQYF TGTGCCAGCAGCTTAGCTACAGGGGGGGAGACCCAGTACTTC
TRBD2 TRBJ2-5 NA TRBV29-1 CSAGRGGGETQYF TGCAGCGCTGGGCGCGGGGGAGGAGAGACCCAGTACTTC
NA TRBJ1-5 NA TRBV19 CASKVTFSNQPQHF TGTGCCAGTAAGGTGACGTTTAGCAATCAGCCCCAGCATTTT
NA TRBJ2-3 NA TRBV9 CASSVARQGTDTQYF TGTGCCAGCAGCGTAGCTAGACAGGGCACAGATACGCAGTATTTT
NA TRBJ2-7 NA TRBV11-2 CASSFPGLRQYF TGTGCCAGCAGCTTCCCGGGACTGAGGCAGTACTTC
NA TRBJ2-7 once TRBV2 CASRDSNYEQYF TGTGCCAGCAGGGACTCCAACTACGAGCAGTACTTC
NA TRBJ2-6 NA TRBV27 CASSPRAFNVLTF TGTGCCAGCAGTCCGCGGGCCTTCAACGTCCTGACTTTC
TRBD2 TRBJ2-3 NA TRBV7-8 CASSTPTSGGLGGNTQYF TGTGCCAGCAGCACCCCGACTAGCGGGGGGTTGGGCGGAAATACGCAGTATTTT
NA TRBJ2-7 NA TRBV9 CASSPRWDLTHEQYF TGTGCCAGCAGCCCCCGTTGGGACTTGACGCACGAGCAGTACTTC
NA TRBJ1-1 NA TRBV7-9 CASSLPQANTEAFF TGTGCCAGCAGCTTACCGCAGGCGAACACTGAAGCTTTCTTT
NA TRBJ1-2 NA TRBV29-1 CSVEDSMGGYTF TGCAGCGTTGAAGACTCCATGGGTGGCTACACCTTC
NA TRBJ2-3 NA TRBV28 CATKRDDTQYF TGTGCCACCAAGAGGGACGATACGCAGTATTTT
NA TRBJ2-3 once TRBV2 CASRERAGASTDTQYF TGTGCCAGCAGGGAGAGGGCGGGGGCCAGCACAGATACGCAGTATTTT
NA TRBJ2-2 NA TRBV5-6 CASSLLDRNTGELFF TGTGCCAGCAGCTTGTTGGACAGGAACACCGGGGAGCTGTTTTTT
NA TRBJ1-5 NA TRBV6-5 CASSRGNGPQHF TGTGCCAGCAGTAGGGGAAACGGCCCCCAGCATTTT
NA TRBJ2-2 NA TRBV18 CASSQGSGELFF TGTGCCAGCTCACAGGGTTCCGGGGAGCTGTTTTTT
NA TRBJ1-4 NA TRBV5-1 CASRAEPTNEKLFF TGCGCCAGCAGGGCGGAGCCAACTAATGAAAAACTGTTTTTT
TRBD2 TRBJ2-1 NA TRBV2 CASSTTSGQNNEQFF TGTGCCAGCTCTACGACTAGCGGGCAAAACAATGAGCAGTTCTTC